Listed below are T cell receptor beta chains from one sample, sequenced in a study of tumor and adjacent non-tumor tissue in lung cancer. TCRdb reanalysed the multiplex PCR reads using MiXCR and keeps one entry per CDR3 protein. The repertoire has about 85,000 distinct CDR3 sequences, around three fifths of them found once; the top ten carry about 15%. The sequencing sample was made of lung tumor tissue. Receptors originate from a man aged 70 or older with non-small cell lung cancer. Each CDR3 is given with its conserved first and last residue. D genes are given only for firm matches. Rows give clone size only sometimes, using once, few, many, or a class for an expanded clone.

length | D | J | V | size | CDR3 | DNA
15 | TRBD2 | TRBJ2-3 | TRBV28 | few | CACRTSGGIGDTQYF | TGTGCCTGCCGGACTAGCGGGGGGATTGGAGATACGCAGTATTTT
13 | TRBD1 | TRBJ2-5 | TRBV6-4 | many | CASKRDRGWTQYF | TGTGCCAGCAAACGGGACAGGGGATGGACCCAGTACTTC
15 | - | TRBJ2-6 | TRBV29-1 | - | CSVDTGDSRANVLTF | TGCAGCGTTGATACAGGGGACTCTAGGGCCAACGTCTTGACTTTC
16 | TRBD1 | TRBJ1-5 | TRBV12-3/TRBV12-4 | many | CASRDGTGASNQPQHF | TGTGCCAGCAGAGACGGGACAGGGGCTAGCAATCAGCCCCAGCATTTT
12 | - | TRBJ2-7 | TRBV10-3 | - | CATGTRVYGQYF | TGTGCCACCGGGACACGGGTCTACGGCCAGTACTTC
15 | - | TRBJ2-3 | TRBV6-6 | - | CASTLGRSRTDTQYF | TGTGCCAGCACACTAGGACGGTCTCGCACAGATACGCAGTATTTT
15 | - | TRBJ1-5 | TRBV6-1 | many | CASSEVRITLQPQHF | TGTGCCAGCAGTGAAGTCAGGATTACGCTTCAGCCCCAGCATTTT
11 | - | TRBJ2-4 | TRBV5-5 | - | CASSPCNIKYF | TGTGCCAGCAGCCCTTGTAACATTAAGTACTTC
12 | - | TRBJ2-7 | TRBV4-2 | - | CPNSQGLYEQYF | TGTCCCAACAGCCAAGGGCTCTACGAGCAGTACTTC
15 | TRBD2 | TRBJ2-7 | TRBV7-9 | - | CASSFFAGGQVEQHF | TGTGCCAGTAGCTTTTTTGCGGGAGGGCAGGTCGAGCAGCACTTC
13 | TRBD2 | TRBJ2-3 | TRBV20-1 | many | CSAWRELGDTQYF | TGCAGTGCTTGGCGGGAGTTAGGAGATACGCAGTATTTT
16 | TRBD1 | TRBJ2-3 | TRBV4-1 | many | CASSRTGTGDTDTQYF | TGCGCCAGCAGCAGGACCGGGACAGGAGACACAGATACGCAGTATTTT
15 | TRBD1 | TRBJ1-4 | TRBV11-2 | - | CASSLVGQVGERLFF | TGTGCCAGCAGCTTGGTCGGACAGGTTGGTGAAAGACTATTTTTT
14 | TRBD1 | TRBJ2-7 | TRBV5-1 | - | CASSSKTGWYKQYF | TGCGCCAGCAGCTCAAAGACAGGGTGGTACAAGCAGTACTTC
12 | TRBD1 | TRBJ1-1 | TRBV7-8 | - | CAVDRGPTEAFF | TGTGCCGTCGACAGGGGGCCCACTGAAGCTTTCTTT
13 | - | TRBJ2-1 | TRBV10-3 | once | CAISFDTDNEQFF | TGTGCCATCTCCTTTGACACCGACAACGAGCAATTCTTC
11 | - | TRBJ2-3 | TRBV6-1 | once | CASLVTDTQCF | TGTGCCAGCTTAGTCACAGATACGCAGTGTTTT
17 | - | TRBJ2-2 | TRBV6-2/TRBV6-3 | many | CASNDLSGSGNTGELFF | TGTGCCAGCAACGACCTCTCGGGGTCGGGGAACACCGGGGAGCTGTTTTTT
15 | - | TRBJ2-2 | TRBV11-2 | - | CASSLLRGITGELLF | TGTGCCAGCAGCCTATTAAGGGGTATCACCGGGGAGCTGCTTTTT
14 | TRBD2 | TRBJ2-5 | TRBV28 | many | CATWYSGRVETQYF | TGTGCCACTTGGTACAGCGGGAGGGTGGAGACCCAGTACTTC
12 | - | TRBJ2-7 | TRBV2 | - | CASNMGRNEQYF | TGTGCCAGCAATATGGGCAGGAACGAGCAGTATTTC
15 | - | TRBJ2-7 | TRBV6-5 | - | CASSYMTGGLNEQYF | TGTGCCAGCAGTTACATGACAGGTGGCCTAAACGAGCAGTACTTC
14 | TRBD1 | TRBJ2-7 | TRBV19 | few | CASELTGSSYEQYF | TGTGCCAGTGAATTGACAGGGAGCTCCTACGAGCAGTACTTC
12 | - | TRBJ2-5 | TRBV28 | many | CASSFRGETQYF | TGTGCCAGCAGTTTCAGGGGAGAGACCCAGTACTTC
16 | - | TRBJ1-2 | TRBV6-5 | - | CVSSYSTEGVQYGYTF | TGTGTCAGCAGTTACTCGACAGAGGGTGTCCAGTATGGCTACACCTTC
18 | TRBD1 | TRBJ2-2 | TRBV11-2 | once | CASSLHWTGVLNTGELFF | TGTGCCAGCAGTTTACACTGGACAGGGGTCCTGAACACTGGGGAGCTGTTTTTT
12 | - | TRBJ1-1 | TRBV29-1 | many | CSAPGFGLEAFF | TGCAGCGCTCCCGGTTTCGGCCTTGAAGCTTTCTTT
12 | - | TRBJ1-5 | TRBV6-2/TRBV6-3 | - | CASQTDYRPQHF | TGTGCCAGCCAGACAGACTATCGGCCCCAGCATTTT
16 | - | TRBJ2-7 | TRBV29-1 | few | CSAETPGHFRSYEQYF | TGCAGCGCTGAAACCCCGGGACACTTTCGCTCCTACGAGCAGTACTTC
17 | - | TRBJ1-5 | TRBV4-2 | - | CASSHRGRGAGSQPQHF | TGTGCCAGCAGCCATCGAGGACGGGGGGCGGGGAGTCAGCCCCAGCATTTT
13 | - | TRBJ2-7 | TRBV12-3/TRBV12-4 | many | CASSLAGWYEQYF | TGTGCCAGCAGTTTAGCAGGCTGGTACGAGCAGTACTTC
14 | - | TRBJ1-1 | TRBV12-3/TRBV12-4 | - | CAGILDSGSTEAFF | TGTGCCGGCATTTTAGATTCGGGGTCGACTGAAGCTTTCTTT